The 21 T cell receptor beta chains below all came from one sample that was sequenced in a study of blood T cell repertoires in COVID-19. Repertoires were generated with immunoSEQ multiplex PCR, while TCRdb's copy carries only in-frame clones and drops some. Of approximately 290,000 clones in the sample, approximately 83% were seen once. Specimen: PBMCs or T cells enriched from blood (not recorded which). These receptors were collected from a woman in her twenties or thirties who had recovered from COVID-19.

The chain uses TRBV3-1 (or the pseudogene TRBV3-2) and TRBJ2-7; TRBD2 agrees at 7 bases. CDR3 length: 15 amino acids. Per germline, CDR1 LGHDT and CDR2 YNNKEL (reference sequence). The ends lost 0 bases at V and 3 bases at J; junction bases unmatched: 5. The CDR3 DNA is TGTGCCAGCAGCCAAGAACGGACTAGGGTCTACGAGCAGTACTTC. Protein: CASSQERTRVYEQYF.

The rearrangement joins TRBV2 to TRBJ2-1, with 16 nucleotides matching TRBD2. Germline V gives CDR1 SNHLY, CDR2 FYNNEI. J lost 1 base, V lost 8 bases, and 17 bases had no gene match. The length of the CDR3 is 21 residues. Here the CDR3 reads CASGEGQGLAGGPRSYNEQFF. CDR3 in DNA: TGTGCCAGCGGGGAGGGACAGGGACTAGCGGGAGGGCCTAGGTCCTACAATGAGCAGTTCTTC. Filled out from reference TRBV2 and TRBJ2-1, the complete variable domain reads EPEVTQTPSHQVTQMGQEVILRCVPISNHLYFYWYRQILGQKVEFLVSFYNNEISEKSEIFDDQFSVERPDGSNFTLKIRSTKLEDSAMYFCASGEGQGLAGGPRSYNEQFFGPGTRLTVL.

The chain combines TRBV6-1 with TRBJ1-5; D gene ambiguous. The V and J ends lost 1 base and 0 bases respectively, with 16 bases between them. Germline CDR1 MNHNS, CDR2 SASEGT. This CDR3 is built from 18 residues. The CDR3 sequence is CASSEGIRATYSNQPQHF. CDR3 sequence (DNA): TGTGCCAGCAGTGAAGGCATCCGCGCAACTTATAGCAATCAGCCCCAGCATTTT.

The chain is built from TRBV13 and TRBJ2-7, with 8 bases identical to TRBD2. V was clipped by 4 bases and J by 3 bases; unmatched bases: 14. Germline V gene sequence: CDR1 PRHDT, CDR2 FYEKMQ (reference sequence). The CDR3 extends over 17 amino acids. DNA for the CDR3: TGTGCCAGCAGCTGCCTAGAGGCGGCGGGAGGTGGCTACGAGCAGTACTTC. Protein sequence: CASSCLEAAGGGYEQYF.

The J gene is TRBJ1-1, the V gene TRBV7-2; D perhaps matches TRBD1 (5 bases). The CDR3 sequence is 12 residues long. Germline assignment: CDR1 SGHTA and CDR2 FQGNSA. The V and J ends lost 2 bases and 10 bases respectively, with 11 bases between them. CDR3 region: CASSLSGGAAFF. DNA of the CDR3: TGTGCCAGCAGCTTAAGCGGGGGTGCAGCTTTCTTT.

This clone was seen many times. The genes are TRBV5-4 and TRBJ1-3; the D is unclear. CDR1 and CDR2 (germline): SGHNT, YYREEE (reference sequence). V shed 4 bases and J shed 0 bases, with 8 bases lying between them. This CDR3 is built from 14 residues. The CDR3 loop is CASSVGGSGNTIYF. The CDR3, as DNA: TGTGCCAGCAGCGTAGGAGGCTCTGGAAACACCATATATTTT.

The CDR3 sequence is CASSNGGTQYF. The DNA for the CDR3 is TGTGCCAGTAGTAACGGGGGGACGCAGTATTTT. The rearrangement joins TRBV19 to TRBJ2-3; TRBD2 aligns across 7 bases. Germline V gives CDR1 LNHDA, CDR2 SQIVND (reference sequence). Trimming removed 4 bases from V and 9 bases from J; junction bases left unmatched: 1. The CDR3 is made up of 11 amino acids. The entire variable domain, with the rest obtained from reference TRBV19 and TRBJ2-3, is as follows: DGGITQSPKYLFRKEGQNVTLSCEQNLNHDAMYWYRQDPGQGLRLIYYSQIVNDFQKGDIAEGYSVSREKKESFPLTVTSAQKNPTAFYLCASSNGGTQYFGPGTRLTVL.

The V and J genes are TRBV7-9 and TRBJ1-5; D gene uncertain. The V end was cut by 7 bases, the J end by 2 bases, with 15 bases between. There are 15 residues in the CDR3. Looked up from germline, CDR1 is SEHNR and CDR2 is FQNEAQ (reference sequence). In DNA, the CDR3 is TGTGCCAGCACCCCCGGGGTGGTGGGCAATCAGCCCCAGCATTTT. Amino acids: CASTPGVVGNQPQHF.

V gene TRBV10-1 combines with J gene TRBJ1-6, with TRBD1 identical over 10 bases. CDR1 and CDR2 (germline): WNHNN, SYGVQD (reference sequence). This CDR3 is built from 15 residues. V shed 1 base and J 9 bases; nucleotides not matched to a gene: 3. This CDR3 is CASSEYGTGVSPLHF. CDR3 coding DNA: TGCGCCAGCAGTGAGTACGGGACAGGGGTTTCACCCCTCCACTTT.

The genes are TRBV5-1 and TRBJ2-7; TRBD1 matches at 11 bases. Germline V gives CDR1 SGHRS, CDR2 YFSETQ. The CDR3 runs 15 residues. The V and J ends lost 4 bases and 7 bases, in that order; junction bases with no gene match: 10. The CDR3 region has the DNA TGCGCCAGCAGCCGTCCGGGACAGGGGGTCAGTGAGCAGTACTTC. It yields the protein CASSRPGQGVSEQYF.

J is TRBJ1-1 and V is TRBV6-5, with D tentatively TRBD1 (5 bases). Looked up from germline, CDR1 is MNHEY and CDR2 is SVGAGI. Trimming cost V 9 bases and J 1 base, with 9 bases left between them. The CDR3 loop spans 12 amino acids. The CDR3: CARSGQNTEAFF. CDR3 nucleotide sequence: TGTGCCAGATCTGGACAGAACACTGAAGCTTTCTTT.

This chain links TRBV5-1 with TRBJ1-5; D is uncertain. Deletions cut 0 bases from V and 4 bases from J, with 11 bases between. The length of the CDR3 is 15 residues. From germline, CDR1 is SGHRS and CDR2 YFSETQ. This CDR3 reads CASSLAGGVNQPQHF. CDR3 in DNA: TGCGCCAGCAGCTTGGCCGGCGGGGTAAATCAGCCCCAGCATTTT.

The DNA for the CDR3 is TGTGCCAGCAGCCCCACTAGACCCACCCGTGGTGAGCAGTTCTTC. Translating it yields CASSPTRPTRGEQFF. The chain carries TRBV5-8 and TRBJ2-1, with D perhaps matching TRBD2 (5 bases). Germline V gives CDR1 SGHTS, CDR2 YDEGEE. CDR3 length equals 15 residues. V was trimmed by 4 bases and J by 9 bases, leaving 20 bases between them.

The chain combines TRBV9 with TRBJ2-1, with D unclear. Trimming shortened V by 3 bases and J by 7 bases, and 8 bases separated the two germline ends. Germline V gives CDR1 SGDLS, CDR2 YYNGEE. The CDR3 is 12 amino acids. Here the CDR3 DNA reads TGTGCCAGCAGCGCCTTAGAGAATGAGCAGTTCTTC. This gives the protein CASSALENEQFF.

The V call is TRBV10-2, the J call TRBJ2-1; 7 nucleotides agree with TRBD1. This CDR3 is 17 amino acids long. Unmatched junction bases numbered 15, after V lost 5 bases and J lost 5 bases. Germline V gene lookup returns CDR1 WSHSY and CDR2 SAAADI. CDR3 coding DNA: TGCGCCAGCAGTATTACCCGGGACAGAATCGTTAACAATGAGCAGTTCTTC. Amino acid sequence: CASSITRDRIVNNEQFF.

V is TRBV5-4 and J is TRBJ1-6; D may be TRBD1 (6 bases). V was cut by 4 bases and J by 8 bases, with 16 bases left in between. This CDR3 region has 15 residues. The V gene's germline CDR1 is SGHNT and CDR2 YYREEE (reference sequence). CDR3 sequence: CASSGPGALDSPLHF. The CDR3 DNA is TGTGCCAGCAGCGGACCAGGGGCCCTTGATTCACCCCTCCACTTT.

The CDR3: CASSPGGSYNEQFF. The CDR3 DNA sequence: TGTGCCAGCAGTCCAGGGGGTTCCTACAATGAGCAGTTCTTC. The J gene is TRBJ2-1, the V gene TRBV28; TRBD1 agrees at 7 bases. Looked up from germline, CDR1 is MDHEN and CDR2 is SYDVKM. With V trimmed by 5 bases and J by 1 base, 2 bases remained unmatched. The CDR3 runs to 14 residues.

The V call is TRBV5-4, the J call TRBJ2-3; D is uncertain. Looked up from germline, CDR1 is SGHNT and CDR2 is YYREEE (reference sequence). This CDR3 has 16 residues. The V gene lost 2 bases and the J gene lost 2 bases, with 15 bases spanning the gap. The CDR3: CASSFRSVAPTDTQYF. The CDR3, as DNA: TGTGCCAGCAGCTTTAGGTCCGTAGCCCCCACAGATACGCAGTATTTT.

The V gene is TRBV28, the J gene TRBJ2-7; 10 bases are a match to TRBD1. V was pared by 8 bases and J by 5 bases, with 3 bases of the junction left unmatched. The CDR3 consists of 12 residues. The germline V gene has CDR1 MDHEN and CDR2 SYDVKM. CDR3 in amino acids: CASLDRGHEQYF. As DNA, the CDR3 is TGTGCCAGCCTCGACAGGGGGCACGAGCAGTACTTC.

This CDR3 is CASSLRATGKDSPLHF. The CDR3 DNA follows: TGTGCCAGCAGCTTGAGGGCGACAGGGAAGGATTCACCCCTCCACTTT. The V gene is TRBV11-2, the J gene TRBJ1-6, with 7 bases fitting TRBD1. The CDR3 is made up of 16 amino acids. Germline loops: CDR1 SGHAT, CDR2 FQNNGV. After removal of 3 bases from V and 8 bases from J, the junction contained 10 bases not matched to a gene.

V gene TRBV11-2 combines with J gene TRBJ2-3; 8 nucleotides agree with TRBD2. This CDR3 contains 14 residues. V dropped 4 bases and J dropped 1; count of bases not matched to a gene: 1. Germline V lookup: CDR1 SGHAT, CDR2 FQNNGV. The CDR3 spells CASSSGGRTDTQYF. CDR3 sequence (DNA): TGTGCCAGCAGCTCGGGGGGGCGCACAGATACGCAGTATTTT.